Each of the 15 T cell receptor beta chains below was sequenced from the same sample in a study of T cells after yellow fever vaccination. TCRdb independently ran MiXCR on the 5' RACE reads; one entry per CDR3 protein. The table records 250,000 to 350,000 distinct CDR3 sequences, 7.5% to 9% of them present only once. Sequenced here: CD4+ T cells sorted from PBMCs, sampled 5 days after the yellow fever booster vaccination. These receptors came from a man aged 18 to 30 who received the YFV17D yellow fever vaccine.

This chain joins TRBV5-1 and TRBJ1-1, with a possible D match to TRBD1 (5 bases). V lost 4 bases, J lost 2 bases, and 12 bases lay in between. From germline, CDR1 is SGHRS and CDR2 YFSETQ. The CDR3 is made up of 14 amino acids. CDR3 residues: CASSQGRRNTEAFF. The CDR3 region has the DNA TGCGCCAGCAGCCAGGGACGGCGAAACACTGAAGCTTTCTTT.

The CDR3, as DNA: TGTGCCAGCAGCGAAGGGGTGGTCAGGGTTGGCTACACCTTC. This gives the protein CASSEGVVRVGYTF. The chain combines TRBV3-1 with TRBJ1-2, with D perhaps matching TRBD1 (5 bases). Trimming cost V 5 bases and J 7 bases, with 17 bases left between them. Germline V gene sequence: CDR1 LGHDT, CDR2 YNNKEL (reference sequence). The CDR3 consists of 14 residues.

V is TRBV7-9 and J is TRBJ2-7; tentatively, D is TRBD2 (6 bases). V was shortened by 3 bases and J by 6 bases, with 9 bases between the two germline ends. CDR1 and CDR2 (germline): SEHNR, FQNEAQ (reference sequence). This CDR3 comprises 12 residues. The CDR3 nucleotides are TGTGCCAGCAGCTTCAAGGGAGGCGAGCAGTACTTC. Translated: CASSFKGGEQYF.

The rearrangement uses TRBV20-1 and TRBJ2-3, with TRBD2 as a possible D gene (6 bases). With 6 bases removed from V and 3 bases from J, the gap between germline ends came to 16 bases. Germline-derived CDR1 and CDR2 are DFQATT and SNEGSKA (reference sequence). This CDR3 has 14 amino acids. CDR3 sequence: CSALGRGPTDTQYF. The CDR3, as DNA: TGCAGTGCCCTCGGGCGGGGTCCGACAGATACGCAGTATTTT.

This clonotype has a handful of counts. CDR3 loop: CASRSAQMNYGYTF. The CDR3 nucleotides are TGTGCCAGCAGATCGGCCCAGATGAACTATGGCTACACCTTC. This chain links TRBV11-2 with TRBJ1-2; D call uncertain. This CDR3 region has 14 residues. V lost 6 bases, J lost 2 bases, and 13 bases lay in between. Germline CDR1 reads SGHAT; CDR2 reads FQNNGV.

There are many counts of this clonotype. This chain connects TRBV18 to TRBJ2-3; D gene uncertain. This CDR3 has 15 amino acids. V was cut by 4 bases and J by 1 base, with 12 bases left in between. Germline CDR1 KGHSH, CDR2 LQKENI. Here the CDR3 reads CASSLDLGRTDTQYF. The CDR3 DNA follows: TGTGCCAGCTCACTCGATTTAGGGCGCACAGATACGCAGTATTTT.

This clonotype was detected ten times or more. V gene TRBV20-1 combines with J gene TRBJ2-4, with D perhaps TRBD2 (7 bases). V was clipped by 7 bases and J by 0 bases, with 10 bases between them. CDR1 and CDR2 from the germline V gene are DFQATT and SNEGSKA (reference sequence). The CDR3 is made up of 13 amino acids. The chain's CDR3 is CSGRGGAKNIQYF. The CDR3 DNA follows: TGCAGTGGGAGGGGGGGAGCCAAAAACATTCAGTACTTC.

The chain recombines TRBV20-1 with TRBJ1-4; D is possibly TRBD1 (5 bases). This CDR3 comprises 13 residues. The germline V and J ends were trimmed by 3 bases and 2 bases, with 7 bases remaining between them. Germline V gives CDR1 DFQATT, CDR2 SNEGSKA (reference sequence). This CDR3 reads CSASWGTNEKLFF. The CDR3 DNA is TGCAGTGCTAGTTGGGGGACTAATGAAAAACTGTTTTTT.

This clonotype was detected a few times. The rearrangement links TRBV7-2 to TRBJ2-7; 10 bases line up with TRBD2. Germline CDR1 is SGHTA and CDR2 is FQGNSA. The J segment lost 5 bases and the V segment lost 2 bases, leaving 6 bases of the junction unmatched. This CDR3 region has 15 residues. The CDR3 DNA is TGTGCCAGCAGCTTAAGCGGGGGGGGATTCCACGAGCAGTACTTC. Translation gives CASSLSGGGFHEQYF.

This clonotype was counted between two and nine times. This chain connects TRBV5-1 to TRBJ2-5, with unresolved D. CDR3 size: 13 residues. Trimming shortened V by 4 bases and J by 0 bases, and 7 bases separated the two germline ends. CDR1 and CDR2 from the germline V gene are SGHRS and YFSETQ. The CDR3 nucleotides are TGCGCCAGCAGCCGAGAGTACCAAGAGACCCAGTACTTC. Protein product: CASSREYQETQYF.

The sample holds a few counts of this clonotype. CDR3 region: CASSLALEDSYGYTF. In DNA, the CDR3 is TGTGCCAGCAGCTTAGCCCTCGAGGACAGCTATGGCTACACCTTC. The chain combines TRBV7-9 with TRBJ1-2; maybe TRBD1 (6 bases). CDR3 length equals 15 residues. CDR1 SEHNR and CDR2 FQNEAQ come from the germline V gene (reference sequence). Trimming left V 0 bases short and J 4 bases short, with 12 bases between.

This clonotype has just a few counts. The rearrangement uses TRBV10-3 and TRBJ2-3, with 8 bases matching TRBD2. V shed 5 bases, J shed 0 bases, and the junction held 4 bases outside the gene matches. The CDR3 contains 15 residues. From germline, CDR1 is ENHRY and CDR2 SYGVKD. The CDR3 nucleotides are TGTGCCATCAGTCGGGGGGGCCTGAGCACAGATACGCAGTATTTT. Protein product: CAISRGGLSTDTQYF.

The chain carries TRBV4-2 and TRBJ2-3; 7 nucleotides align to TRBD2. This CDR3 has 16 residues. Germline CDR1 LGHNA, CDR2 YNFKEQ. The junction had 5 bases not matched to a gene; V was cut back by 0 bases and J by 2 bases. The CDR3 sequence: CASSQEGGSYTDTQYF. In DNA form, the CDR3 reads TGTGCCAGCAGCCAAGAAGGCGGGAGCTACACAGATACGCAGTATTTT.

This clonotype showed up just a few times. The V gene is TRBV28, the J gene TRBJ2-1, with 7 nucleotides matching TRBD2. The CDR3 has 14 amino acids. V lost 7 bases, J lost 8 bases, and 11 bases stayed unmatched. Per the germline V gene, CDR1 is MDHEN and CDR2 is SYDVKM. The CDR3 DNA sequence: TGTGCCAGCACTACCTTTCCGAGCGGGGATGAGCAGTTCTTC. Translation gives CASTTFPSGDEQFF.

The chain couples TRBV12-3 or TRBV12-4 to TRBJ2-7, with a possible D match to TRBD1 (6 bases). The CDR3 covers 14 residues. Trimming stripped 7 bases from V and 5 bases from J, with 18 bases between. For the CDR3, the DNA is TGTGCCAGCACTGCCTCGCCTACAGGGAACGAGCAGTACGTC. Protein: CASTASPTGNEQYV.